This TCR beta chain was identified in a study of monozygotic twins with inflammatory bowel disease. TCRdb reprocessed the 5' RACE reads, with one entry per CDR3 protein and no DNA. Its listing shows 120,000 to 150,000 distinct CDR3 sequences. This CDR3 comprises 12 residues. From germline, CDR1 is SQVTM and CDR2 ANQGSEA. Study-wide results and limits: Inverse Simpson values showed less TCRbeta diversity in IBD patients than in their healthy co-twins.

Remarks on this clonotype: Its specificity is unknown.

Sequenced sample: blood. The source is a human donor with ulcerative colitis or Crohn's disease, or a healthy co-twin of an affected twin (not recorded which). The rearrangement joins TRBV29-1 to TRBJ2-5; TCRdb picks TRBD2, but there is no DNA to check that call. The CDR3 loop is CSVRLGVETQYF. Using reference TRBV29-1 and TRBJ2-5 for the parts outside the CDR3, the full variable domain is SAVISQKPSRDICQRGTSLTIQCQVDSQVTMMFWYRQQPGQSLTLIATANQGSEATYESGFVIDKFPISRPNLTFSTLTVSNMSPEDSSIYLCSVRLGVETQYFGPGTRLLVL.